This T cell receptor (beta chain) comes out of a study of technical replicates of blood from four donors. CDR1 is SGHTS and CDR2 is YDEGEE in the germline V gene. V was pared by 7 bases and J by 2 bases, with 10 bases of the junction left unmatched. This CDR3 has 15 residues. The method was immunoSEQ multiplex PCR; TCRdb's version includes in-frame clones alone and lacks a portion of them. Of some 87,000 clones in the sample, 95% to 98% are singletons; the top ten hold about 0.3%. This sequence joins TRBV5-8 and TRBJ2-5; 8 nucleotides agree with TRBD2. The TCR originated in a human donor in good health. Specimen: T cells isolated from PBMCs. The chain's CDR3 is CASHKPGTSQETQYF. The CDR3 DNA is TGTGCCAGCCATAAGCCCGGGACTAGTCAAGAGACCCAGTACTTC.